What follows are 28 T cell receptor beta chains derived from one specimen sequenced in a study of blood T cell repertoires in COVID-19. Clones were sequenced by immunoSEQ multiplex PCR, and TCRdb holds only the in-frame ones, with some missing. The sample contains 50,000 to 60,000 clones, 83% of which appear only once. Sequenced: peripheral blood. These receptors all stem from a man between 40 and 49 years old with acute or convalescent COVID-19.

V gene TRBV6-5 combines with J gene TRBJ1-1; tentatively, D is TRBD1 (6 bases). The V end was cut by 3 bases, the J end by 4 bases, with 9 bases between. There are 13 residues in the CDR3. Per germline, CDR1 MNHEY and CDR2 SVGAGI. CDR3 residues: CASSYLGGTEAFF. The CDR3 DNA reads as TGTGCCAGCAGTTATTTAGGGGGCACTGAAGCTTTCTTT.

The rearrangement joins TRBV7-7 to TRBJ2-7; D might be TRBD1 (5 bases). The V end lost 4 bases, the J end lost 3 bases, and 10 bases lay between the germline ends. This CDR3 is 13 amino acids long. CDR1 is SSHAT and CDR2 is FNYEAQ in the germline V gene (reference sequence). CDR3 protein: CASSSGHLYEQYF. In nucleotides, the CDR3 is TGTGCCAGCAGCTCAGGACACCTCTACGAGCAGTACTTC.

The V gene is TRBV10-2, the J gene TRBJ1-4; D ambiguous. This CDR3 spans 14 amino acids. Germline CDR1 is WSHSY and CDR2 is SAAADI. V dropped 4 bases and J dropped 8 bases, with 14 bases sitting between them. In DNA form, the CDR3 reads TGCGCCAGCAGTGTTGCGGGTGGTCGGGAAAAACTGTTTTTT. Its translation is CASSVAGGREKLFF.

The rearrangement joins TRBV12-3 or TRBV12-4 to TRBJ2-2; TRBD2 is a possible D gene (5 bases). The CDR3 has 13 amino acids. With 5 bases removed from V and 4 bases from J, the gap between germline ends came to 8 bases. The CDR3 loop is CASSARGTGELFF. Here the CDR3 DNA reads TGTGCCAGCAGTGCCCGGGGCACCGGGGAGCTGTTTTTT.

The rearrangement uses TRBV12-3 or TRBV12-4 and TRBJ1-5; unclear D gene. V gave up 7 bases and J gave up 4 bases, with 11 bases separating them. CDR3 length: 13 residues. Here the CDR3 DNA reads TGTGCCAGCAACGACCACGGGAATCAGCCCCAGCATTTT. It specifies CASNDHGNQPQHF.

This clone is termed medium-sized. The chain joins TRBV5-1 to TRBJ1-3; 9 nucleotides align to TRBD1. Germline loops: CDR1 SGHRS, CDR2 YFSETQ. The CDR3 spans 15 residues. V lost 3 bases, J lost 4 bases, and 5 bases stayed unmatched. CDR3 nucleotide sequence: TGCGCCAGCAGCTCGGGACAGGGAACCGGAAACACCATATATTTT. Encoded protein: CASSSGQGTGNTIYF.

The V gene is TRBV6-5, the J gene TRBJ2-2; TRBD1 matches 10 bases. This CDR3 spans 14 amino acids. The germline V gene encodes CDR1 MNHEY and CDR2 SVGAGI. J lost 5 bases, V lost 6 bases, and 3 bases had no gene match. CDR3 DNA: TGTGCCAGCAGCCGGGACAGGGGTACCGGGGAGCTGTTTTTT. Residues: CASSRDRGTGELFF.

The chain combines TRBV25-1 with TRBJ1-2; perhaps TRBD1 as D (5 bases). Germline-derived CDR1 and CDR2 are MGHDK and SYGVNS. Trimming took off 4 bases at V and 2 bases at J, with 11 bases between the two ends. The CDR3 consists of 14 residues. CDR3 DNA sequence: TGTGCCAGCAGTGGCCCGACAGAAAACTATGGCTACACCTTC. Translated: CASSGPTENYGYTF.

The chain links TRBV7-8 to TRBJ1-2; TRBD1 might be the D (6 bases). V was pared by 5 bases and J by 4 bases, with 11 bases between. CDR3 length equals 13 residues. Germline V lookup: CDR1 SGHVS, CDR2 FQNEAQ. This CDR3 reads CASSPQGGYGYTF. The CDR3 region has the DNA TGTGCCAGCAGCCCCCAAGGGGGCTATGGCTACACCTTC.

This chain connects TRBV30 to TRBJ2-1; 12 bases are a match to TRBD2. Per the germline V gene, CDR1 is GTSNPN and CDR2 is SVGIG (reference sequence). The trim removed 2 bases at V and 7 bases at J, leaving 3 bases unmatched. The CDR3 length is 14 residues. CDR3 DNA sequence: TGTGCCTGGAGTCCCGGGACTAGCGGGAATGAGCAGTTCTTC. Translating it yields CAWSPGTSGNEQFF.

This clone has more than one count but fewer than ten. The chain is built from TRBV11-2 and TRBJ1-6; TRBD1 aligns across 9 bases. CDR1 and CDR2 (germline): SGHAT, FQNNGV. J lost 9 bases, V lost 5 bases, and 5 bases had no gene match. CDR3 size: 14 residues. DNA of the CDR3: TGTGCCAGCAGCGGGACAGGGACCGGTTCACCCCTCCACTTT. Its translation is CASSGTGTGSPLHF.

This chain uses TRBV3-1 (or the pseudogene TRBV3-2) with TRBJ2-6; 9 bases align to TRBD2. V shed 0 bases and J 2 bases; nucleotides not matched to a gene: 5. Germline CDR1 LGHDT, CDR2 YNNKEL (reference sequence). The CDR3 consists of 18 residues. CDR3 amino acids: CASSQEASGGPGANVLTF. The CDR3 DNA sequence: TGTGCCAGCAGCCAAGAGGCAAGCGGGGGGCCTGGGGCCAACGTCCTGACTTTC.

This clone was recorded a few times. The chain carries TRBV24-1 and TRBJ1-2; TRBD1 matches 8 bases. CDR3 length equals 15 residues. CDR1 is KGHDR, CDR2 SFDVKD, per germline. The V segment lost 3 bases and the J segment 3 bases; nucleotides outside the gene matches: 5. CDR3 loop: CATSDPTGGHYGYTF. The CDR3 nucleotides read TGTGCCACCAGTGATCCAACAGGGGGACACTATGGCTACACCTTC.

The chain combines TRBV19 with TRBJ1-6, with 11 positions matching TRBD1. This CDR3 has 14 amino acids. From germline, CDR1 is LNHDA and CDR2 SQIVND (reference sequence). V lost 7 bases to trimming and J lost 14 bases; unmatched junction nucleotides: 10. CDR3 amino acids: CASNRDRGIWALHF. Written as DNA, the CDR3 is TGTGCCAGTAACCGGGACAGGGGGATTTGGGCCCTCCACTTT.

The chain joins TRBV6-6 to TRBJ2-6, with 9 nucleotides matching TRBD1. Trimming cost V 5 bases and J 2 bases; bases outside gene matches: 10. The CDR3 length is 18 residues. Germline CDR1 MNHNY, CDR2 SVGAGI (reference sequence). Written as DNA, the CDR3 is TGTGCCAGCAGTCAAAGGGACAGGGTTCTGACTGGGGCCAACGTCCTGACTTTC. Its translation is CASSQRDRVLTGANVLTF.

The chain employs TRBV21-1 and TRBJ2-7; the table's TRBD1 call for D was not verified on the DNA. TRBV21-1 is marked as a pseudogene. The CDR3 totals 17 residues. This CDR3 is CASSKGPGPTAPYEQYV. The CDR3 nucleotides are TGTGCCAGCAGCAAAGGACCCGGACCGACAGCACCCTACGAGCAGTACGTC.

The chain recombines TRBV19 with TRBJ2-2, with D maybe TRBD1 (6 bases). The CDR3 totals 14 residues. The ends were cut back, 11 bases at V and 1 base at J, with 14 bases in the middle. Germline V gene sequence: CDR1 LNHDA, CDR2 SQIVND (reference sequence). CDR3 in DNA: TGTGCCCCCCCCAGGGGAAAGAACACCGGGGAGCTGTTTTTT. As protein: CAPPRGKNTGELFF.

The chain is built from TRBV5-1 and TRBJ1-2; D may be TRBD1 (6 bases). V dropped 3 bases and J dropped 8 bases, with 14 bases sitting between them. CDR3 length equals 13 residues. Germline CDR1 is SGHRS and CDR2 is YFSETQ. In DNA form, the CDR3 reads TGCGCCAGCAGCTCACAGGGCTGGGACGGCTACACCTTC. It encodes CASSSQGWDGYTF.

The chain combines TRBV18 with TRBJ1-5, with 8 bases fitting TRBD1. CDR1 and CDR2 (germline): KGHSH, LQKENI. The CDR3 spans 15 residues. With 3 bases clipped from V and 3 bases from J, the junction kept 4 bases outside the gene matches. The CDR3: CASSPSTGDNQPQHF. DNA of the CDR3: TGTGCCAGCTCACCGTCGACAGGGGACAATCAGCCCCAGCATTTT.

V gene TRBV2 combines with J gene TRBJ2-5, with D perhaps matching TRBD1 (6 bases). Germline V gene sequence: CDR1 SNHLY, CDR2 FYNNEI. This CDR3 region has 15 residues. V was clipped by 6 bases and J by 5 bases, with 19 bases between them. The chain's CDR3 is CASRASGDVVETQYF. The CDR3 DNA is TGTGCCAGCAGGGCATCAGGGGATGTTGTGGAGACCCAGTACTTC.

The chain uses TRBV24-1 and TRBJ2-1; perhaps TRBD2 as D (7 bases). The CDR3 is 17 residues long. Trimming cost V 3 bases and J 2 bases, with 16 bases left between them. Germline V gene lookup returns CDR1 KGHDR and CDR2 SFDVKD. The CDR3 spells CATSDPPRGGAYNEQFF. CDR3 nucleotides: TGTGCCACCAGTGATCCCCCCCGAGGGGGGGCCTACAATGAGCAGTTCTTC.

The V call is TRBV9, the J call TRBJ2-1, with 11 bases lining up with TRBD2. The trim removed 0 bases at V and 8 bases at J, leaving 4 bases unmatched. The germline CDR1 and CDR2 sequences are SGDLS and YYNGEE. The CDR3 runs 15 residues. The CDR3 loop is CASSVAGSGRDEQFF. CDR3 DNA sequence: TGTGCCAGCAGCGTAGCGGGTAGCGGGAGGGATGAGCAGTTCTTC.

This chain uses TRBV6-5 with TRBJ2-3; D may be TRBD2 (7 bases). V was cut by 5 bases and J by 1 base, with 13 bases left in between. Germline lookup yields CDR1 MNHEY and CDR2 SVGAGI. The CDR3 spans 15 residues. This CDR3 reads CASSRGGGGTDTQYF. CDR3 nucleotides: TGTGCCAGCAGTAGGGGGGGCGGGGGCACAGATACGCAGTATTTT.

This clone appeared once. The chain uses TRBV19 and TRBJ2-2; D not certain. CDR3 length: 15 residues. The V end lost 1 base, the J end lost 0 bases, and 6 bases lay between the germline ends. The V gene's germline CDR1 is LNHDA and CDR2 SQIVND (reference sequence). The CDR3 reads CASSIGLANTGELFF. CDR3 bases: TGTGCCAGTAGTATAGGGCTAGCGAACACCGGGGAGCTGTTTTTT.

The rearrangement links TRBV30 to TRBJ2-7; D might be TRBD1 (5 bases). The V gene's germline CDR1 is GTSNPN and CDR2 SVGIG (reference sequence). This CDR3 has 15 residues. The V end lost 0 bases, the J end lost 3 bases, and 15 bases lay between the germline ends. CDR3 nucleotides: TGTGCCTGGAGTGTAGGGGCCCAAGGGATCTACGAGCAGTACTTC. Translated: CAWSVGAQGIYEQYF.

The chain couples TRBV7-2 to TRBJ2-7; perhaps TRBD2 as D (7 bases). Trimming removed 7 bases at V and 0 bases at J, with 16 bases between. This CDR3 region has 15 residues. The V gene's germline CDR1 is SGHTA and CDR2 FQGNSA. CDR3 coding DNA: TGTGCCAGCAAGCGAGGGGGGGATGCCTCCTACGAGCAGTACTTC. It yields the protein CASKRGGDASYEQYF.

The chain employs TRBV12-3 or TRBV12-4 and TRBJ1-5, with a weak D call TRBD1 (6 bases). V lost 7 bases and J 8 bases, leaving 15 bases between the germline ends. This CDR3 has 13 amino acids. The CDR3 DNA reads as TGTGCCAGCAAGGGGGATCTGGTGGAGCCCCAGCATTTT. Translation: CASKGDLVEPQHF.

This clone was detected a few times. The chain combines TRBV30 with TRBJ2-5; possible D gene TRBD1, 5 bases. This CDR3 region has 13 residues. Trimming removed 0 bases at V and 0 bases at J, with 5 bases between. The germline V gene encodes CDR1 GTSNPN and CDR2 SVGIG (reference sequence). Written as DNA, the CDR3 is TGTGCCTGGAGTGTACAGGACCAAGAGACCCAGTACTTC. Amino acids: CAWSVQDQETQYF.